This T cell receptor beta chain came from a study of T cell changes during pregnancy in multiple sclerosis. This CDR3 comprises 14 residues. V was clipped by 5 bases and J by 0 bases; unmatched bases: 0. CDR1 and CDR2 from the germline V gene are SGHTA and FQGNSA. Method: immunoSEQ multiplex PCR; TCRdb's copy keeps in-frame clones and lacks some. The sample records 100,000 or so clones, more than 90% being singletons. J is TRBJ2-7 and V is TRBV7-2; 11 nucleotides line up with TRBD2. This clonotype was obtained from a female donor with multiple sclerosis, enrolled in a pregnancy study. The sequencing used peripheral blood, collected in the second trimester of pregnancy. The DNA for the CDR3 is TGTGCCAGCAGCGGGACTAGCGGCTCCTACGAGCAGTACTTC. It yields the protein CASSGTSGSYEQYF.